Below are 15 T cell receptor beta chains sequenced from a single sample in a study of T cell repertoires in cytomegalovirus infection. Their antigen targets remain unknown. MiXCR, run by TCRdb on the reads, gives a single entry per CDR3 protein. The data contain 900,000 to 950,000 distinct CDR3 sequences, 30% to 40% of them singletons. The starting material was cultured CD8+ T cells from PBMCs, obtained from culture after CMV antigen stimulation. These receptors were taken from a human donor in good health (CMV status not recorded). Some clones in this sample may be carry-over from other donors' samples.

In its sample, this clonotype was seen many times. The genes are TRBV7-6 and TRBJ1-1; 8 bases agree with TRBD1. Trimming removed 5 bases from V and 1 base from J; junction bases left unmatched: 6. Germline values: CDR1 SGHVS, CDR2 FNYEAQ. The CDR3 length is 15 residues. The DNA of the CDR3 is TGTGCCAGCAGCCCGACAGGGGCGTCGAACACTGAAGCTTTCTTT. Protein: CASSPTGASNTEAFF.

The table lists this clonotype with a few counts. The J gene is TRBJ2-7, the V gene TRBV2, with a tentative D call TRBD2 (5 bases). With 1 base removed from V and 6 bases from J, the gap between germline ends came to 10 bases. The length of the CDR3 is 13 residues. Germline CDR1 and CDR2: SNHLY and FYNNEI. CDR3 sequence (DNA): TGTGCCAGCAGTGAAGGGACGAGGGTCGAGCAGTACTTC. Its translation is CASSEGTRVEQYF.

V usage is TRBV29-1 and J usage is TRBJ1-3; D might be TRBD1 (5 bases). This CDR3 has 15 residues. V gave up 0 bases and J gave up 0 bases, with 9 bases separating them. Per germline, CDR1 SQVTM and CDR2 ANQGSEA. The chain's CDR3 is CSVEDPGGSGNTIYF. The CDR3 nucleotides are TGCAGCGTTGAAGATCCGGGGGGCTCTGGAAACACCATATATTTT.

The gene calls are TRBV20-1 and TRBJ1-2; D is perhaps TRBD1 (5 bases). In germline, CDR1 is DFQATT, CDR2 SNEGSKA (reference sequence). CDR3 length: 13 residues. Trimming removed 6 bases at V and 4 bases at J, with 15 bases between. The CDR3 is CSATEQGGYGYTF. The CDR3 DNA sequence: TGCAGTGCCACTGAGCAGGGCGGCTATGGCTACACCTTC.

This clonotype was seen more than once but under ten times. The rearrangement joins TRBV25-1 to TRBJ2-2; 10 positions agree with TRBD1. The CDR3 totals 16 residues. Germline CDR1 and CDR2: MGHDK and SYGVNS. V dropped 1 base and J dropped 6; count of bases not matched to a gene: 5. Here the CDR3 reads CASSEWGTGEAGELFF. CDR3 nucleotide sequence: TGTGCCAGCAGTGAATGGGGGACAGGGGAGGCCGGGGAGCTGTTTTTT.

This clonotype has ten or more counts. The gene calls are TRBV7-8 and TRBJ1-6; the match to TRBD1 covers 9 bases. This CDR3 spans 14 amino acids. Germline V gene sequence: CDR1 SGHVS, CDR2 FQNEAQ. V lost 5 bases to trimming and J lost 10 bases; unmatched junction nucleotides: 6. The DNA of the CDR3 is TGTGCCAGCAGCCCGGGGGGACAGGGCTCACCCCTCCACTTT. Translation gives CASSPGGQGSPLHF. Full variable domain (rest looked up from reference TRBV7-8 and TRBJ1-6): GAGVSQSPRYKVAKRGQDVALRCDPISGHVSLFWYQQALGQGPEFLTYFQNEAQLDKSGLPSDRFFAERPEGSVSTLKIQRTQQEDSAVYLCASSPGGQGSPLHFGNGTRLTVT.

This clonotype occurred a few times. The chain carries TRBV7-6 and TRBJ2-7; possibly TRBD1 or TRBD2 for D (5 bases each). The CDR3 is 16 amino acids. Trimming stripped 1 base from V and 0 bases from J, with 13 bases between. Germline V gene data show CDR1 as SGHVS and CDR2 as FNYEAQ. The CDR3 spells CASSLVPREPSYEQYF. As DNA, the CDR3 is TGTGCCAGCAGCTTAGTCCCCAGGGAGCCCTCCTACGAGCAGTACTTC.

This clonotype was observed a few times. The chain is built from TRBV19 and TRBJ2-3; 10 bases are shared with TRBD1. The V gene's germline CDR1 is LNHDA and CDR2 SQIVND (reference sequence). The CDR3 spans 21 residues. V lost 4 bases, J lost 1 base, and 20 bases stayed unmatched. The DNA of the CDR3 is TGTGCCAGTAGTACTGGCTTCCGGGACAGGGGCGTCCCATGGGGCACAGATACGCAGTATTTT. Its translation is CASSTGFRDRGVPWGTDTQYF. Together with reference TRBV19 and TRBJ2-3, the CDR3 gives the full variable domain: DGGITQSPKYLFRKEGQNVTLSCEQNLNHDAMYWYRQDPGQGLRLIYYSQIVNDFQKGDIAEGYSVSREKKESFPLTVTSAQKNPTAFYLCASSTGFRDRGVPWGTDTQYFGPGTRLTVL.

This rearrangement joins TRBV6-1 to TRBJ1-1, with no clear D. V lost 6 bases and J 1 base, leaving 15 bases between the germline ends. CDR1 is MNHNS, CDR2 SASEGT, per germline. The CDR3 loop spans 15 amino acids. The DNA of the CDR3 is TGTGCCAGCAGCTCCTTTTGGGGTGAGAACACTGAAGCTTTCTTT. Its translation is CASSSFWGENTEAFF.

J is TRBJ1-1 and V is TRBV6-2 or TRBV6-3; 7 bases map to TRBD1. Trimming cost V 2 bases and J 0 bases; bases outside gene matches: 6. The CDR3 has 16 amino acids. From germline, CDR1 is MNHEY and CDR2 SVGEGT. CDR3 bases: TGTGCCAGCAGTTACACACCACAGGGGATGAACACTGAAGCTTTCTTT. Amino acid sequence: CASSYTPQGMNTEAFF.

Ten or more counts support this clonotype. J is TRBJ2-6 and V is TRBV7-8; tentatively, D is TRBD2 (5 bases). Germline CDR1 reads SGHVS; CDR2 reads FQNEAQ. The CDR3 length is 15 residues. Trimming took off 3 bases at V and 0 bases at J, with 6 bases between the two ends. This CDR3 reads CASSFEGSGANVLTF. The CDR3 region has the DNA TGTGCCAGCAGCTTCGAGGGCTCTGGGGCCAACGTCCTGACTTTC.

The chain uses TRBV5-6 and TRBJ2-2; D might be TRBD2 (6 bases). V lost 4 bases and J 1 base, leaving 14 bases between the germline ends. Germline loops: CDR1 SGHDT, CDR2 YYEEEE. This CDR3 is 16 amino acids long. In nucleotides, the CDR3 is TGTGCCAGCAGCCTCACCCTGGAGGGGAACACCGGGGAGCTGTTTTTT. Translation gives CASSLTLEGNTGELFF. Filled out from reference TRBV5-6 and TRBJ2-2, the complete variable domain reads DAGVTQSPTHLIKTRGQQVTLRCSPKSGHDTVSWYQQALGQGPQFIFQYYEEEERQRGNFPDRFSGHQFPNYSSELNVNALLLGDSALYLCASSLTLEGNTGELFFGEGSRLTVL.

In nucleotides, the CDR3 is TGCGCCAGCAGCCAAGGGCCTGATGTCCCCGGGGAGCTGTTTTTT. The encoded protein is CASSQGPDVPGELFF. The V call is TRBV4-1, the J call TRBJ2-2; D unresolved. This CDR3 has 15 amino acids. Germline-derived CDR1 and CDR2 are MGHRA and YSYEKL. The V end lost 1 base, the J end lost 6 bases, and 12 bases lay between the germline ends.

This rearrangement joins TRBV2 to TRBJ1-4; tentatively, D is TRBD1 (6 bases). V was pared by 10 bases and J by 6 bases, with 15 bases between. This CDR3 region has 13 residues. Germline V CDR1 and CDR2: SNHLY, FYNNEI. The CDR3 bases are TGTGCCACCGAAGGACAGTTAGATGAAAAACTGTTTTTT. It translates to CATEGQLDEKLFF.

This clonotype was observed a handful of times. This chain links TRBV2 with TRBJ1-2; D possibly corresponds to TRBD1 (5 bases). The V gene's germline CDR1 is SNHLY and CDR2 FYNNEI. The V end was cut by 4 bases, the J end by 0 bases, with 6 bases between. The CDR3 is 13 residues long. The CDR3 bases are TGTGCCAGCAGTGGGACATCTAACTATGGCTACACCTTC. This encodes CASSGTSNYGYTF.